Listed below are T cell receptor beta chains from one sample, sequenced in a study of radiotherapy plus CTLA-4 blockade in lung cancer. Assay used: immunoSEQ multiplex PCR; TCRdb lists only in-frame clones, some missing. The sample has 65,000 to 100,000 clones, around 86% seen once; the top ten hold 0.82%. The sample consisted of peripheral blood, taken from a patient treated with radiotherapy plus ipilimumab. The receptors come from a human donor with non-small cell lung cancer who had stable disease on radiotherapy plus ipilimumab. The CDR3 runs from the conserved cysteine through the conserved F or W. The D gene is left open where the match is weak. Clone size is given for some rows only: seen once, a few or many times, or a class if the clone is expanded.

v_gene	abundance	d_gene	j_gene	CDR3nt	CDR3aa
TRBV19	NA	NA	TRBJ1-1	TGTGCCAGTAGTATAGGAGGAAGGGACACTGAAGCTTTCTTT	CASSIGGRDTEAFF
TRBV6-1	few	NA	TRBJ1-1	TGTGCCAGCAGTGTTGGGGGGTTCGCTGAAGCTTTCTTT	CASSVGGFAEAFF
TRBV10-1	NA	TRBD1	TRBJ2-7	TGCGCCAGCACCCCAGGGGGAGTCGGAAGCGAGCAGTACTTC	CASTPGGVGSEQYF
TRBV19	once	TRBD2	TRBJ2-3	TGTGCCAGTAGTATACTAAGCGGGGGGGAAGATACGCAGTATTTT	CASSILSGGEDTQYF
TRBV1	NA	NA	TRBJ2-1	TGCACCAGCAGCCAAGATGACGGGGCGGGGGGGCGTCACAATGAGCAGTTCTTC	CTSSQDDGAGGRHNEQFF
TRBV13	NA	NA	TRBJ2-7	TGTGCCAGCAGCTTACAGCCCTTAAACCCTACCGAGCAGTACTTC	CASSLQPLNPTEQYF
TRBV7-3	NA	TRBD2	TRBJ2-1	TGTGCCAGCAGCTTACGTCAGGGACTAGCGGGAGATCTGTTCCATGAGCAGTTCTTC	CASSLRQGLAGDLFHEQFF
TRBV27	NA	NA	TRBJ1-1	TGTGCCAGCAGCGCATCCTCAACAGGCAGGACTGAAGCTTTCTTT	CASSASSTGRTEAFF
TRBV5-1	NA	TRBD2	TRBJ2-5	TGCGCCAGCCACAGCGGGGGGCCCCAAGAGACCCAGTACTTC	CASHSGGPQETQYF
TRBV19	NA	NA	TRBJ1-6	TGTGCCAGTAGTTTAGCAGGGTATAATTCACCCCTCCACTTT	CASSLAGYNSPLHF